This passage covers 29 T cell receptor beta chains from one sample sequenced in a study of CD8+ T cells in alopecia areata. Once RNA had been extracted, it was reverse transcribed into cDNA to act as the sequencing template. The repertoire was sequenced with immunoSEQ multiplex PCR; TCRdb's copy has only in-frame clones and lacks some. Of about 200,000 clones listed, just over 55% are singletons. The sample taken for sequencing was CD8+ T cells sorted from blood. These receptors were taken from a human donor in good health.

This clone showed up just a few times. V is TRBV7-9 and J is TRBJ2-3; tentative D call: TRBD2 (7 bases). Germline CDR1 SEHNR, CDR2 FQNEAQ (reference sequence). Deletions cut 6 bases from V and 2 bases from J, with 18 bases between. The CDR3 contains 16 residues. The CDR3 DNA reads TGTGCCAGCAGTCCCCCGGGGGGCGAAACCACAGATACGCAGTATTTT. Amino acids: CASSPPGGETTDTQYF. Looking up the rest from reference TRBV7-9 and TRBJ2-3 gives the full variable domain: DTGVSQNPRHKITKRGQNVTFRCDPISEHNRLYWYRQTLGQGPEFLTYFQNEAQLEKSRLLSDRFSAERPKGSFSTLEIQRTEQGDSAMYLCASSPPGGETTDTQYFGPGTRLTVL.

The chain links TRBV2 to TRBJ2-7; TRBD1 aligns across 11 bases. The CDR3 consists of 15 residues. The V segment lost 5 bases and the J segment 5 bases; nucleotides outside the gene matches: 8. Germline V gene sequence: CDR1 SNHLY, CDR2 FYNNEI. CDR3 DNA: TGTGCCAGCAGTCTACCGGACAGGGGGCCGGACGAGCAGTACTTC. This gives the protein CASSLPDRGPDEQYF.

The sample holds a few counts of this clone. This chain links TRBV7-9 with TRBJ1-2; unclear D gene. The length of the CDR3 is 14 residues. With 5 bases removed from V and 6 bases from J, the gap between germline ends came to 16 bases. Germline assignment: CDR1 SEHNR and CDR2 FQNEAQ (reference sequence). CDR3 amino acids: CASSDLTTVNGYTF. DNA for the CDR3: TGTGCCAGCAGCGACCTAACAACCGTGAATGGCTACACCTTC.

V is TRBV2 and J is TRBJ2-1, with D maybe TRBD1 (6 bases). The CDR3 sequence is 18 residues long. Between the trimmed V and J ends, which lost 3 bases and 3 bases, there was a span of 21 bases. Germline lookup yields CDR1 SNHLY and CDR2 FYNNEI. The CDR3: CASSDPTATGHLYNEQFF. The CDR3 nucleotides are TGTGCCAGCAGTGATCCTACCGCCACAGGGCACCTCTACAATGAGCAGTTCTTC. Combining the CDR3 with reference TRBV2 and TRBJ2-1 gives the whole variable domain EPEVTQTPSHQVTQMGQEVILRCVPISNHLYFYWYRQILGQKVEFLVSFYNNEISEKSEIFDDQFSVERPDGSNFTLKIRSTKLEDSAMYFCASSDPTATGHLYNEQFFGPGTRLTVL.

This clone was seen a few times. The gene calls are TRBV5-1 and TRBJ2-5; no definite D call. The CDR3 is made up of 14 amino acids. V lost 9 bases to trimming and J lost 1 base, with 16 bases between them. Germline V gene sequence: CDR1 SGHRS, CDR2 YFSETQ. CDR3 in amino acids: CATSQLGSQETQYF. The CDR3, as DNA: TGCGCCACCTCCCAGCTTGGCTCCCAAGAGACCCAGTACTTC.

V and J are TRBV27 and TRBJ2-7; maybe TRBD2 (7 bases). Per the germline V gene, CDR1 is MNHEY and CDR2 is SMNVEV (reference sequence). V lost 8 bases, J lost 7 bases, and 15 bases lay in between. The length of the CDR3 is 12 residues. CDR3 DNA sequence: TGTGCCAGCCGGGGGGCCCCGGAGGAGCAGTACTTC. Amino acids: CASRGAPEEQYF.

The rearrangement links TRBV20-1 to TRBJ1-2; D remains unclear. This CDR3 region has 11 residues. The germline CDR1 and CDR2 sequences are DFQATT and SNEGSKA (reference sequence). V lost 0 bases, J lost 5 bases, and 4 bases lay in between. CDR3 region: CSARDGYGYTF. The CDR3 DNA follows: TGCAGTGCTAGAGACGGATATGGCTACACCTTC.

The chain joins TRBV6-5 to TRBJ1-5, with TRBD1 identical over 7 bases. This CDR3 contains 14 residues. V lost 6 bases to trimming and J lost 5 bases; unmatched junction nucleotides: 7. CDR1 is MNHEY, CDR2 SVGAGI, per germline. The CDR3 sequence is CASSPGTADQPQHF. CDR3 nucleotide sequence: TGTGCCAGCAGCCCCGGGACAGCTGATCAGCCCCAGCATTTT.

This chain links TRBV29-1 with TRBJ2-1; D might be TRBD1 or TRBD2, each matching 5 bases. Germline V gene sequence: CDR1 SQVTM, CDR2 ANQGSEA. The CDR3 spans 13 residues. Trimming shortened V by 2 bases and J by 6 bases, and 11 bases separated the two germline ends. For the CDR3, the DNA is TGCAGCGTTGAACCCGGGGCCGTCAATGAGCAGTTCTTC. Protein sequence: CSVEPGAVNEQFF.

The rearrangement joins TRBV15 to TRBJ2-1; D is perhaps TRBD1 or TRBD2 (5 bases each). V lost 0 bases to trimming and J lost 7 bases, with 7 bases between them. This CDR3 contains 13 residues. The germline V gene has CDR1 LNHNV and CDR2 YYDKDF (reference sequence). In nucleotides, the CDR3 is TGTGCCACCAGCAGAGAGGGACCGAATGAGCAGTTCTTC. Its translation is CATSREGPNEQFF.

The rearrangement uses TRBV7-6 and TRBJ2-1; D is unresolved. The ends were cut back, 2 bases at V and 6 bases at J, with 11 bases in the middle. CDR3 length equals 14 residues. Germline V gene sequence: CDR1 SGHVS, CDR2 FNYEAQ. CDR3 protein: CASSLNRQTNEQFF. The CDR3 bases are TGTGCCAGCAGCTTAAATCGGCAGACCAATGAGCAGTTCTTC.

The CDR3 sequence: CASSLGGYNTEAFF. The CDR3 DNA reads TGCGCCAGCAGCCTGGGGGGCTATAACACTGAAGCTTTCTTT. This rearrangement joins TRBV4-1 to TRBJ1-1; D is possibly TRBD1 (6 bases). The length of the CDR3 is 14 residues. The V gene lost 4 bases and the J gene lost 2 bases, with 11 bases spanning the gap. CDR1 and CDR2 from the germline V gene are MGHRA and YSYEKL.

The CDR3 sequence is CAYLRGGYEQYF. Here the CDR3 DNA reads TGTGCCTACCTCCGGGGGGGCTACGAGCAGTACTTC. The chain joins TRBV30 to TRBJ2-7; 8 bases match TRBD2. Germline CDR1 GTSNPN, CDR2 SVGIG (reference sequence). The CDR3 consists of 12 residues. V dropped 7 bases and J dropped 3; count of bases not matched to a gene: 5.

This clone was recorded only once. This chain links TRBV5-4 with TRBJ2-3, with a weak D call TRBD1 (6 bases). Germline CDR1 SGHNT, CDR2 YYREEE (reference sequence). The CDR3 consists of 15 residues. Trimming cost V 4 bases and J 6 bases, with 18 bases left between them. CDR3 bases: TGTGCCAGCAGCCCCCGGGACAAAGGGGAGGATACGCAGTATTTT. It is translated as CASSPRDKGEDTQYF. The variable domain in full, completed from reference TRBV5-4 and TRBJ2-3, reads ETGVTQSPTHLIKTRGQQVTLRCSSQSGHNTVSWYQQALGQGPQFIFQYYREEENGRGNFPPRFSGLQFPNYSSELNVNALELDDSALYLCASSPRDKGEDTQYFGPGTRLTVL.

V gene TRBV2 combines with J gene TRBJ1-2; perhaps TRBD1 as D (5 bases). This CDR3 spans 13 amino acids. Trimming took 6 bases from V and 3 from J, leaving 11 bases between them. Germline CDR1 is SNHLY and CDR2 is FYNNEI. This CDR3 reads CASSDLTDYGYTF. The DNA of the CDR3 is TGTGCCAGCAGCGACCTGACAGACTATGGCTACACCTTC.

The V and J genes are TRBV2 and TRBJ1-2; no firm D call. This CDR3 is built from 13 residues. Trimming took off 6 bases at V and 8 bases at J, with 16 bases between the two ends. CDR1 is SNHLY and CDR2 is FYNNEI in the germline V gene. CDR3 region: CASRDQATWGYTF. The CDR3 nucleotides read TGTGCCAGCAGGGATCAGGCGACGTGGGGCTACACCTTC.

V usage is TRBV29-1 and J usage is TRBJ2-5; the D is unclear. With 2 bases removed from V and 5 bases from J, the gap between germline ends came to 9 bases. CDR3 size: 12 residues. The germline V gene encodes CDR1 SQVTM and CDR2 ANQGSEA. Written as DNA, the CDR3 is TGCAGCGTTGAAAAGGGCCAGGAGACCCAGTACTTC. Amino acids: CSVEKGQETQYF.

The chain is built from TRBV5-6 and TRBJ1-1; D is undetermined. Germline CDR1 is SGHDT and CDR2 is YYEEEE. Trimming shortened V by 3 bases and J by 1 base, and 7 bases separated the two germline ends. The CDR3 runs 13 residues. The CDR3 DNA reads TGTGCCAGCAGCTCCAACCCGAACACTGAAGCTTTCTTT. Translated: CASSSNPNTEAFF.

In this sample, this clone turned up a few times. The chain links TRBV11-2 to TRBJ1-2, with D unclear. This CDR3 has 17 residues. V lost 4 bases and J lost 2, with 20 bases in between. Germline V gives CDR1 SGHAT, CDR2 FQNNGV. CDR3 in DNA: TGTGCCAGCAGCTCCAAACCTGATGTGGGATCGAACTATGGCTACACCTTC. Amino acid sequence: CASSSKPDVGSNYGYTF. The whole variable domain, filled in from reference TRBV11-2 and TRBJ1-2, reads EAGVAQSPRYKIIEKRQSVAFWCNPISGHATLYWYQQILGQGPKLLIQFQNNGVVDDSQLPKDRFSAERLKGVDSTLKIQPAKLEDSAVYLCASSSKPDVGSNYGYTFGSGTRLTVV.

Only a few counts were recorded for this clone. Other nucleotide sequences from this sample produce the same CDR3. V gene TRBV19 combines with J gene TRBJ1-1; D is unclear. The CDR3 contains 12 residues. V was clipped by 1 base and J by 1 base, with 1 base between them. Germline V CDR1 and CDR2: LNHDA, SQIVND (reference sequence). CDR3 sequence (DNA): TGTGCCAGTAGTATAGGGAACACTGAAGCTTTCTTT. Protein: CASSIGNTEAFF.

J is TRBJ2-3 and V is TRBV5-6; D not certain. The V end lost 0 bases, the J end lost 1 base, and 9 bases lay between the germline ends. The germline V gene has CDR1 SGHDT and CDR2 YYEEEE. This CDR3 has 15 residues. CDR3 bases: TGTGCCAGCAGCTTGGGAGCAAGACGCACAGATACGCAGTATTTT. The encoded protein is CASSLGARRTDTQYF.

The chain joins TRBV11-2 to TRBJ2-6; D possibly corresponds to TRBD2 (6 bases). Germline V gives CDR1 SGHAT, CDR2 FQNNGV. Trimming pared 5 bases from V and 3 bases from J, leaving 11 bases between. This CDR3 has 15 residues. The CDR3 nucleotides are TGTGCCAGCAGCCGCGGGGCCTATGGGGCCAACGTCCTGACTTTC. Translating gives CASSRGAYGANVLTF.

This clone was found a few times. The chain uses TRBV30 and TRBJ2-7, with 7 nucleotides matching TRBD1. Looked up from germline, CDR1 is GTSNPN and CDR2 is SVGIG (reference sequence). The CDR3 sequence is 11 residues long. Trimming removed 4 bases from V and 3 bases from J; junction bases left unmatched: 0. The CDR3 reads CAWTGGYEQYF. DNA for the CDR3: TGTGCCTGGACAGGGGGCTACGAGCAGTACTTC. The full variable domain, its missing parts supplied by reference TRBV30 and TRBJ2-7, is SQTIHQWPATLVQPVGSPLSLECTVEGTSNPNLYWYRQAAGRGLQLLFYSVGIGQISSEVPQNLSASRPQDRQFILSSKKLLLSDSGFYLCAWTGGYEQYFGPGTRLTVT.

This clone was picked up one time. V is TRBV15 and J is TRBJ1-1; D unresolved. V was clipped by 5 bases and J by 1 base, with 14 bases between them. The CDR3 extends over 15 amino acids. Germline V gene data show CDR1 as LNHNV and CDR2 as YYDKDF (reference sequence). The CDR3 reads CATSFTQATNTEAFF. Written as DNA, the CDR3 is TGTGCCACCAGCTTCACTCAGGCTACGAACACTGAAGCTTTCTTT.

V and J are TRBV9 and TRBJ2-5, with 8 nucleotides matching TRBD1. V dropped 3 bases and J dropped 4; count of bases not matched to a gene: 5. The CDR3 loop spans 14 amino acids. Germline CDR1 SGDLS, CDR2 YYNGEE. The CDR3 loop reads CASSGDRRGETQYF. CDR3 nucleotide sequence: TGTGCCAGCAGCGGGGACAGGAGGGGAGAGACCCAGTACTTC. Together with reference TRBV9 and TRBJ2-5, the CDR3 gives the full variable domain: DSGVTQTPKHLITATGQRVTLRCSPRSGDLSVYWYQQSLDQGLQFLIQYYNGEERAKGNILERFSAQQFPDLHSELNLSSLELGDSALYFCASSGDRRGETQYFGPGTRLLVL.

The chain links TRBV2 to TRBJ2-3; D possibly corresponds to TRBD2 (5 bases). The CDR3 runs 11 residues. CDR1 SNHLY and CDR2 FYNNEI come from the germline V gene. V shed 8 bases and J shed 6 bases, with 9 bases lying between them. The CDR3, as DNA: TGTGCCAGCCGACTATCGGATACGCAGTATTTT. Translation: CASRLSDTQYF.

The chain carries TRBV29-1 and TRBJ1-2, with 8 positions matching TRBD1. Germline V gene data show CDR1 as SQVTM and CDR2 as ANQGSEA. The V and J ends lost 7 bases and 8 bases, in that order; junction bases with no gene match: 15. This CDR3 contains 14 residues. CDR3 in amino acids: CSDNKGQGGPGYTF. DNA of the CDR3: TGCAGCGATAATAAAGGACAGGGTGGCCCAGGCTACACCTTC.

The chain uses TRBV4-1 and TRBJ2-5, with D perhaps given as TRBD1 or TRBD2 (6 bases each). This CDR3 has 16 residues. Trimming took 3 bases from V and 3 from J, leaving 17 bases between them. CDR1 is MGHRA and CDR2 is YSYEKL in the germline V gene. The CDR3 DNA reads as TGCGCCAGCAGCCAGGAGGTTGGGGGGCCAGAAGAGACCCAGTACTTC. Encoded protein: CASSQEVGGPEETQYF.

The genes are TRBV12-5 and TRBJ2-7; TRBD1 is a possible D gene (6 bases). The V and J ends lost 5 bases and 7 bases respectively, with 12 bases between them. Germline-derived CDR1 and CDR2 are LGHNT and FRNRAP. The CDR3 has 12 residues. CDR3 protein: CASGTGLGEQYF. The DNA of the CDR3 is TGTGCTAGTGGTACAGGGCTGGGGGAGCAGTACTTC.